Sequencing of this T cell receptor beta chain was carried out in a study of tumor-infiltrating lymphocytes in localized non-small cell lung cancer. As for the study in general: Each patient gave resected tumor and non-adjacent uninvolved lung tissue. Findings and limits, study-wide: Each assay used a separate piece of the same tissue. Tumor T-cell fraction was not associated with recurrence-free survival. Only some patients had TCR sequencing, depending on available tissue.

Here immunoSEQ multiplex PCR was the method, and the copy in TCRdb shows in-frame clones only, minus some. The sample records about 12,000 clones, about nine tenths being singletons. Points on this clone: Its antigen remains unidentified.

This CDR3 is built from 16 residues. The trim removed 6 bases at V and 5 bases at J, leaving 10 bases unmatched. Germline assignment: CDR1 MNHEY and CDR2 SMNVEV (reference sequence). J is TRBJ2-2 and V is TRBV27, with 9 bases fitting TRBD1. Sequenced material: lung tumor tissue. This TCR was recovered from a human donor with non-small cell lung cancer. CDR3 residues: CASRQPTGTGTGELFF. As DNA, the CDR3 is TGTGCCAGCAGGCAGCCTACCGGGACAGGGACCGGGGAGCTGTTTTTT.